A single sample is the source of the 8 T cell receptor beta chains below, sequenced in a study of T cell repertoires in cytomegalovirus infection. TCRdb reprocessed the reads via MiXCR and lists one record per CDR3 protein. The table lists over 150,000 distinct CDR3 sequences, approximately 18% of them singletons, with about 25% in the top ten. The specimen was CD8+ T cells from PBMCs. These receptors came from a human donor in good health (CMV status not recorded). Some clones in this sample may be carry-over from other donors' samples.

The CDR3 nucleotides read TGCAGCGTTGAACTCCTTTCTGGGGGACGGAACTATGGCTACACCTTC. It specifies CSVELLSGGRNYGYTF. The V and J genes are TRBV29-1 and TRBJ1-2; tentatively, D is TRBD1 (5 bases). The ends were cut back, 2 bases at V and 2 bases at J, with 18 bases in the middle. The CDR3 loop spans 16 amino acids. From germline, CDR1 is SQVTM and CDR2 ANQGSEA.

This rearrangement joins TRBV7-2 to TRBJ2-2; D possibly corresponds to TRBD2 (7 bases). The CDR3 spans 15 residues. Trimming removed 0 bases at V and 6 bases at J, with 11 bases between. Germline CDR1 is SGHTA and CDR2 is FQGNSA. CDR3 DNA sequence: TGTGCCAGCAGCTTAGCGGGGGGGCCGGCCGGGGAGCTGTTTTTT. This translates into CASSLAGGPAGELFF.

The chain joins TRBV6-6 to TRBJ1-5; maybe TRBD1 (5 bases). V dropped 7 bases and J dropped 5 bases, with 15 bases sitting between them. From germline, CDR1 is MNHNY and CDR2 SVGAGI (reference sequence). The CDR3 consists of 14 residues. The CDR3 DNA follows: TGTGCCAGCACCGCCGACAGAAACGATCAGCCCCAGCATTTT. Amino acids: CASTADRNDQPQHF.

This clonotype was observed a handful of times. The genes are TRBV5-1 and TRBJ1-6, with D perhaps matching TRBD1 (6 bases). The V end was cut by 4 bases, the J end by 8 bases, with 13 bases between. Germline CDR1 SGHRS, CDR2 YFSETQ. The CDR3 sequence is 14 residues long. CDR3 sequence reads: CASSIGQSDSPLHF. The CDR3 DNA is TGCGCCAGCAGCATAGGACAGTCGGATTCACCCCTCCACTTT.

This sequence joins TRBV19 and TRBJ2-1; D might be TRBD2 (6 bases). V lost 5 bases and J 10 bases, leaving 15 bases between the germline ends. The CDR3 totals 13 residues. Germline values: CDR1 LNHDA, CDR2 SQIVND (reference sequence). Here the CDR3 DNA reads TGTGCCAGTAGTGGGGGACTGCTGGGCGAGCAGTTCTTC. Amino acid sequence: CASSGGLLGEQFF.

This clonotype was found many times. The rearrangement joins TRBV4-3 to TRBJ2-3; 7 nucleotides line up with TRBD2. This CDR3 spans 18 amino acids. With V trimmed by 0 bases and J by 2 bases, 11 bases remained unmatched. The V gene's germline CDR1 is LGHNA and CDR2 YSLEER. CDR3 protein: CASSQDLELAEHTDTQYF. The CDR3 DNA reads TGCGCCAGCAGCCAAGATTTGGAGCTAGCGGAACACACAGATACGCAGTATTTT.

The V gene is TRBV2, the J gene TRBJ1-1; D unresolved. The V and J ends lost 3 bases and 6 bases respectively, with 5 bases between them. There are 11 residues in the CDR3. The V gene's germline CDR1 is SNHLY and CDR2 FYNNEI. The CDR3 DNA is TGTGCCAGCAGTGACATTTCTGAAGCTTTCTTT. Amino acids: CASSDISEAFF.

The CDR3 DNA reads TGTGCCAGCAGCCAGTCCCCTGGGGTGGATGAGCAGTTCTTC. Protein: CASSQSPGVDEQFF. The rearrangement uses TRBV7-3 and TRBJ2-1; D unresolved. The V gene lost 5 bases and the J gene lost 8 bases, with 16 bases spanning the gap. Germline CDR1 is SGHTA and CDR2 is FQGTGA. The CDR3 consists of 14 residues.